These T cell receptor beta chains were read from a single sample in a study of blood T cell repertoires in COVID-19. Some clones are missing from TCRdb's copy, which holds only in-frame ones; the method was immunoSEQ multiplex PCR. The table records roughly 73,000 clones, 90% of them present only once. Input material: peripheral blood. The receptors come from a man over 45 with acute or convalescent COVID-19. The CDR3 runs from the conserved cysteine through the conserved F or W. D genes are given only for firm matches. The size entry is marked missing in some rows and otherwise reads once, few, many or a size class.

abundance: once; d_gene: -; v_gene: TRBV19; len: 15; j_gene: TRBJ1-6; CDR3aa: CASTYRAGSNSPLHF; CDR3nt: TGTGCCAGTACCTATCGCGCAGGGTCTAATTCACCCCTCCACTTT
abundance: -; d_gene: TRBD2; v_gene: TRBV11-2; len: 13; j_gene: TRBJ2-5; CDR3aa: CASSSGLQETQYF; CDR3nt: TGTGCCAGCAGCTCGGGACTACAAGAGACCCAGTACTTC
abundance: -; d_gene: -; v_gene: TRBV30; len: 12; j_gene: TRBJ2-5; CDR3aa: CAWSAGAETQYF; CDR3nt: TGTGCCTGGAGTGCAGGGGCTGAGACCCAGTACTTC
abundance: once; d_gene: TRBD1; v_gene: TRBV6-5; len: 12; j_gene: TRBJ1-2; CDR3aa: CATTTGGNGYTF; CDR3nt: TGTGCCACTACAACAGGGGGCAACGGCTACACCTTC
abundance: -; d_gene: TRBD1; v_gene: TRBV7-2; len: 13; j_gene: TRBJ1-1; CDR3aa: CASSRQGSTEAFF; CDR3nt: TGTGCCAGCAGCCGACAGGGTTCCACTGAAGCTTTCTTT
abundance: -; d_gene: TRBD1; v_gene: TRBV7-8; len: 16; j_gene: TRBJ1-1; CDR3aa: CASSLAPLGTDIEAFF; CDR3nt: TGTGCCAGCAGCTTAGCCCCATTAGGGACAGACATTGAAGCTTTCTTT
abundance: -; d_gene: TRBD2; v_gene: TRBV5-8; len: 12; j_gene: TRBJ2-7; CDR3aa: CASSLGLGRGYF; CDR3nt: TGTGCCAGCAGCTTGGGCCTTGGGAGGGGGTACTTC
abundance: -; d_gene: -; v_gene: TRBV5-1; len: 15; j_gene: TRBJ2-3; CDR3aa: CASSLGGGSTDTQYF; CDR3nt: TGCGCCAGCAGCTTGGGAGGCGGGAGCACAGATACGCAGTATTTT
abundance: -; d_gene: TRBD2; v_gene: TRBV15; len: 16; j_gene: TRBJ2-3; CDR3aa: CATSRGLAGAADTQYF; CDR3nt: TGTGCCACCAGCAGAGGACTAGCGGGGGCAGCAGATACGCAGTATTTT
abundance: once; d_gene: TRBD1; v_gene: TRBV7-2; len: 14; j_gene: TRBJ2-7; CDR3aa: CASSQRTGSYEQYF; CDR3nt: TGTGCCAGCAGCCAAAGGACAGGGAGCTACGAGCAGTACTTC
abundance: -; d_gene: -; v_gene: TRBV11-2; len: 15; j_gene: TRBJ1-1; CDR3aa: CASSSYKGEKTEAFF; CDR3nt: TGTGCCAGCAGCTCATACAAGGGGGAAAAGACTGAAGCTTTCTTT
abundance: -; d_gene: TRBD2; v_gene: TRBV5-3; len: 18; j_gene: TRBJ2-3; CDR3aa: CARSLGLAGGPSTDTQYF; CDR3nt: TGTGCCAGAAGCTTGGGACTAGCGGGAGGCCCGAGCACAGATACGCAGTATTTT
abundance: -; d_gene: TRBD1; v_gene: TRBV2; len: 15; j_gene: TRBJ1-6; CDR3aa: CASADRGFDNSPLHF; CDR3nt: TGTGCCAGCGCTGACAGGGGGTTTGACAATTCACCCCTCCACTTT
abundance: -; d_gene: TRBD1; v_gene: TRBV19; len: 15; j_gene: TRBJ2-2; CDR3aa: CASSIRDRVIGELFF; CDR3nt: TGTGCCAGTAGTATCCGGGACAGGGTAATCGGGGAGCTGTTTTTT
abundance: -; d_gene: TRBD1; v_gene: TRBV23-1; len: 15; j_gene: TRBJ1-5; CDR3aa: CASGTGAYSNQPQHF; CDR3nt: TGCGCCAGCGGGACAGGAGCTTATAGCAATCAGCCCCAGCATTTT
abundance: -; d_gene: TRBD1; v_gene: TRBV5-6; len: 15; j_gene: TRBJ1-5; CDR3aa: CASSSRQGPYQPQHF; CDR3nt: TGTGCCAGCAGCTCCCGACAGGGTCCTTATCAGCCCCAGCATTTT
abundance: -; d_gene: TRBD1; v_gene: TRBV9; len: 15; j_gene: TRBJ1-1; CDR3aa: CASSPWDRGPTEAFF; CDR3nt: TGTGCCAGCAGCCCATGGGACAGGGGGCCGACTGAAGCTTTCTTT
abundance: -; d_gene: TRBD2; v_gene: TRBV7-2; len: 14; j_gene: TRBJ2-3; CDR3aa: CASSSGGRADTQYF; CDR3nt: TGTGCCAGCAGCTCGGGAGGTCGGGCAGATACGCAGTATTTT
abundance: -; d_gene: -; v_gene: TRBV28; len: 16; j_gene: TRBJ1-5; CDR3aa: CASSLSRGRGPQPQHF; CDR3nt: TGTGCCAGCAGTTTATCACGGGGCAGGGGCCCTCAGCCCCAGCATTTT